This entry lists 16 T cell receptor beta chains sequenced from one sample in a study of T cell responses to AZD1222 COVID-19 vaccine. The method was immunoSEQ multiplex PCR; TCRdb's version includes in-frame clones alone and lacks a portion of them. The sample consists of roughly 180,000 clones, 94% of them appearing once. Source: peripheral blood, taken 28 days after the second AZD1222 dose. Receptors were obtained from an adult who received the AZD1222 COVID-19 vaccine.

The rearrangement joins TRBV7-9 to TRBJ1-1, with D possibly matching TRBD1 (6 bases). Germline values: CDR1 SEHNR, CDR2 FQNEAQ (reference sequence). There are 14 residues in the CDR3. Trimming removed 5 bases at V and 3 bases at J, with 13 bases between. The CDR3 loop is CASSPQGLYTEAFF. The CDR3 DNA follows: TGTGCCAGCAGCCCACAGGGCCTCTACACTGAAGCTTTCTTT.

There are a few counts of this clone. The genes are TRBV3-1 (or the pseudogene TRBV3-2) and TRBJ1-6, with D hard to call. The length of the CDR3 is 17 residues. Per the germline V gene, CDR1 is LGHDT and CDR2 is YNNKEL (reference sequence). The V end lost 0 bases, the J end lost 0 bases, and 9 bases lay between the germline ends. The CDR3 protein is CASSQENSPSYNSPLHF. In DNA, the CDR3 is TGTGCCAGCAGCCAAGAAAACAGCCCCTCCTATAATTCACCCCTCCACTTT.

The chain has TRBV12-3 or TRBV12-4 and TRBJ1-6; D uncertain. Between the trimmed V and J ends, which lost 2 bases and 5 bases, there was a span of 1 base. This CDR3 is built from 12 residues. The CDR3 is CASSLHNSPLHF. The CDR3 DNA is TGTGCCAGCAGTTTACATAATTCACCCCTCCACTTT.

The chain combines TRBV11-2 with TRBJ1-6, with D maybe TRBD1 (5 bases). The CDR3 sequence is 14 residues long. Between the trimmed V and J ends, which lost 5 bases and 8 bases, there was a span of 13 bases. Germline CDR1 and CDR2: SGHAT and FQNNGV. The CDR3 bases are TGTGCCAGCAGCGTAACTGGGGCGGATTCACCCCTCCACTTT. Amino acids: CASSVTGADSPLHF.

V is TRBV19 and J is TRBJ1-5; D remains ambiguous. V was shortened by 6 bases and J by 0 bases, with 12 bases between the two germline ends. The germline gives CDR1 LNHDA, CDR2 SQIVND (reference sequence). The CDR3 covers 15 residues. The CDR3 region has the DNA TGTGCCAGTAGGGCCCAGACCCTTAGCAATCAGCCCCAGCATTTT. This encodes CASRAQTLSNQPQHF.

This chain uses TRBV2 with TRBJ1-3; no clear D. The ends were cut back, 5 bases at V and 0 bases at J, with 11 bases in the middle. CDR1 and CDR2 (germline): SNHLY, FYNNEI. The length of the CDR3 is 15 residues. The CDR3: CASSMMTDSGNTIYF. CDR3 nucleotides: TGTGCCAGCAGTATGATGACGGACTCTGGAAACACCATATATTTT.

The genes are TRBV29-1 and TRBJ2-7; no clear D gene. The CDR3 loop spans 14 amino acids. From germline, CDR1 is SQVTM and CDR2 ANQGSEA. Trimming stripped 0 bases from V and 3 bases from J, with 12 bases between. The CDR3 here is CSVEETRQSYEQYF. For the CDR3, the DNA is TGCAGCGTTGAAGAAACTCGGCAGAGCTACGAGCAGTACTTC.

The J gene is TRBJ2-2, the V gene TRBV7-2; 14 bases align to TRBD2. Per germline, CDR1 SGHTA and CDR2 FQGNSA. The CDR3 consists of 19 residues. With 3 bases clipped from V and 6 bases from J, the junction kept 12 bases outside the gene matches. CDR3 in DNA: TGTGCCAGCAGCTTTAGGACTAGCGGGGGGATTTCTTTGGCCGGGGAGCTGTTTTTT. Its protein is CASSFRTSGGISLAGELFF.

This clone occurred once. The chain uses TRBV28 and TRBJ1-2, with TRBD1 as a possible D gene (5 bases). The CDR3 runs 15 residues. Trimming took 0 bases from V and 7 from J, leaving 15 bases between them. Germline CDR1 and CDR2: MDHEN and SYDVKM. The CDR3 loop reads CASSLWGTQTGGYTF. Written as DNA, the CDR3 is TGTGCCAGCAGTTTATGGGGGACCCAAACGGGTGGCTACACCTTC.

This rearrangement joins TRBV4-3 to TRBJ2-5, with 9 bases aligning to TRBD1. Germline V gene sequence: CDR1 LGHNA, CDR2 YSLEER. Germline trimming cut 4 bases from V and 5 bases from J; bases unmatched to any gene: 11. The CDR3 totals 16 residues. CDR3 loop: CASSLDRTGASETQYF. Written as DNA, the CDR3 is TGCGCCAGCAGCCTTGATCGGACAGGGGCATCTGAGACCCAGTACTTC.

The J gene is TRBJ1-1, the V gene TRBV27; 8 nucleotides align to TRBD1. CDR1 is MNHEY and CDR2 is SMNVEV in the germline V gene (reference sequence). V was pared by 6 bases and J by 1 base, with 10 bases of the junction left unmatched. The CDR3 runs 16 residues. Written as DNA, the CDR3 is TGTGCCAGCAGCCCCCTCCTTGGACAGGGGAACACTGAAGCTTTCTTT. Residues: CASSPLLGQGNTEAFF.

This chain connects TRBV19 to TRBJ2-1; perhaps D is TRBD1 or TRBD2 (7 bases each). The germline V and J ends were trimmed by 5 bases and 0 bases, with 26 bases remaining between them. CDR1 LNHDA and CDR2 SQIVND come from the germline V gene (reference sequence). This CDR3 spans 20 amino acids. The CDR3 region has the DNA TGTGCCAGTAGTGTAAACTCCCCAGGGGGGGGCGATACCTCCTACAATGAGCAGTTCTTC. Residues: CASSVNSPGGGDTSYNEQFF.

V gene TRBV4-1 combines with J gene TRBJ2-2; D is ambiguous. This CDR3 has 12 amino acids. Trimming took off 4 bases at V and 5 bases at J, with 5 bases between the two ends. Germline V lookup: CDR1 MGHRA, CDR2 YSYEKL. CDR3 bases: TGCGCCAGCAGCCCCATTACCGGGGAGCTGTTTTTT. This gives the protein CASSPITGELFF.

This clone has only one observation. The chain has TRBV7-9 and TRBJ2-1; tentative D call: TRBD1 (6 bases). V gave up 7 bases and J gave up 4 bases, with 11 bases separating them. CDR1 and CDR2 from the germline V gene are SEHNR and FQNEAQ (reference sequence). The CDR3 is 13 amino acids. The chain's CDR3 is CASMRQGYNEQFF. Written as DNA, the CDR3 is TGTGCCAGCATGCGGCAGGGGTACAATGAGCAGTTCTTC.

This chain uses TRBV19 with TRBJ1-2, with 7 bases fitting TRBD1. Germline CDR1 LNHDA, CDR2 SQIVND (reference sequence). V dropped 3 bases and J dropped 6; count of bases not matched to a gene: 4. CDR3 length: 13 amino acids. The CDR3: CASSIWQGDGYTF. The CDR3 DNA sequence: TGTGCCAGTAGTATCTGGCAGGGGGATGGCTACACCTTC.

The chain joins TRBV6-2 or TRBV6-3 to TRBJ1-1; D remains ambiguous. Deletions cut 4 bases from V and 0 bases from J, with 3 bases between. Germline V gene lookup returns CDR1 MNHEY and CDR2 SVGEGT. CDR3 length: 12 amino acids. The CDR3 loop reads CASSFLNTEAFF. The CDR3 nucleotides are TGTGCCAGCAGTTTTTTGAACACTGAAGCTTTCTTT.